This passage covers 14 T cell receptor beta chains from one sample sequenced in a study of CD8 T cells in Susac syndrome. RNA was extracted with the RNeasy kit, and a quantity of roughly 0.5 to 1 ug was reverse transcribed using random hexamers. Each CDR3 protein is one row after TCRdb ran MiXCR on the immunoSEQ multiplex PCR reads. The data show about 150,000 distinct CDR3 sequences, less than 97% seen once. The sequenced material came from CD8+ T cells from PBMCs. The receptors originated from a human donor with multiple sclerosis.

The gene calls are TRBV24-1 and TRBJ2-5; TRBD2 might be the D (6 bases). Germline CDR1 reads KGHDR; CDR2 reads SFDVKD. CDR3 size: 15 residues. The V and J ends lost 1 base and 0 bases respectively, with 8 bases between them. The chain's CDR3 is CATSDLRGNQETQYF. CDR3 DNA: TGTGCCACCAGTGATTTACGGGGGAACCAAGAGACCCAGTACTTC.

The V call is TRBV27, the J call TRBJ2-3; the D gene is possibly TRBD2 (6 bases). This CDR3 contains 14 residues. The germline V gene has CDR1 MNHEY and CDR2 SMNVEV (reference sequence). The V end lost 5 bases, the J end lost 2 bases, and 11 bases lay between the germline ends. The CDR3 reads CASSPGLPTDTQYF. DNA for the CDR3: TGTGCCAGCAGTCCGGGACTGCCCACAGATACGCAGTATTTT.

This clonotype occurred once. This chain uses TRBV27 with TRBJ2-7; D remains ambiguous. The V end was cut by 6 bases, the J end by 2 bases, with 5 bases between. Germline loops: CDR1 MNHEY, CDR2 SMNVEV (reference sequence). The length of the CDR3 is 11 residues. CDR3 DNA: TGTGCCAGCAGCCCACCCTACGAGCAGTACGTC. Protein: CASSPPYEQYV.

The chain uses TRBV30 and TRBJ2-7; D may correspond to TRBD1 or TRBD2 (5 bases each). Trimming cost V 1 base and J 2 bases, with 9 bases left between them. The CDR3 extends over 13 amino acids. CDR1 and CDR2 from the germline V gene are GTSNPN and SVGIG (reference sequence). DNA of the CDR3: TGTGCCTGGAGTGCGAGGGGACCCTACGAGCAGTACTTC. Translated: CAWSARGPYEQYF.

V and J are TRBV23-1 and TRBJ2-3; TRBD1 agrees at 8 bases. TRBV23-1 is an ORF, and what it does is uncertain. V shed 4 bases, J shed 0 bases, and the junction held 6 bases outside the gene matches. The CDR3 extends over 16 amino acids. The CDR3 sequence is CASSPGQGASTDTQYF. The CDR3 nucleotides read TGCGCCAGCAGTCCAGGACAGGGAGCAAGCACAGATACGCAGTATTTT.

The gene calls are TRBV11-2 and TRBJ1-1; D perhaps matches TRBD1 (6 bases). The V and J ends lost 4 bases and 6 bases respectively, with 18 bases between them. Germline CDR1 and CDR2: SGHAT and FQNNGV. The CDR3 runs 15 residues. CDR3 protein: CASSSTTGIGAEAFF. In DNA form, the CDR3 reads TGTGCCAGCAGCTCGACCACAGGGATTGGGGCTGAAGCTTTCTTT.

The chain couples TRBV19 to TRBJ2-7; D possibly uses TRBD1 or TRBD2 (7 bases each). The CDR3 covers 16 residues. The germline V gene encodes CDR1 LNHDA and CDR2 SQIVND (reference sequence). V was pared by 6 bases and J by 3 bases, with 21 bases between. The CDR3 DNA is TGTGCCAGTAGCCCAGGGGGGGACAGAACCTTCTACGAGCAGTACTTC. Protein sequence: CASSPGGDRTFYEQYF. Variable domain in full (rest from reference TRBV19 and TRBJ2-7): DGGITQSPKYLFRKEGQNVTLSCEQNLNHDAMYWYRQDPGQGLRLIYYSQIVNDFQKGDIAEGYSVSREKKESFPLTVTSAQKNPTAFYLCASSPGGDRTFYEQYFGPGTRLTVT.

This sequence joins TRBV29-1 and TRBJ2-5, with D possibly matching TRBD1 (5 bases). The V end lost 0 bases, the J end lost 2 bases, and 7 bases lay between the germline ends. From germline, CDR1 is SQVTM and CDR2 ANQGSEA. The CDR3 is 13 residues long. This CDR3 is CSVEDQGQETQYF. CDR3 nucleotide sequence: TGCAGCGTTGAAGACCAGGGACAAGAGACCCAGTACTTC.

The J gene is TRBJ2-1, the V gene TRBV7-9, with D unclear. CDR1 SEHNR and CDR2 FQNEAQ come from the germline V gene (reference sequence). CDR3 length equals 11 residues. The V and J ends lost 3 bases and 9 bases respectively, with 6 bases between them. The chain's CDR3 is CASSFGVEQFF. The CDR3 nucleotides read TGTGCCAGCAGCTTCGGTGTTGAGCAGTTCTTC.

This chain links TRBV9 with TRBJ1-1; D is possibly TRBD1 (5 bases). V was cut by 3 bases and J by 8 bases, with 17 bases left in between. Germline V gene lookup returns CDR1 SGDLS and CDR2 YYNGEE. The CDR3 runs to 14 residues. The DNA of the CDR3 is TGTGCCAGCAGCGCACTGGGGGATGACCTAGAAGCTTTCTTT. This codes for CASSALGDDLEAFF.

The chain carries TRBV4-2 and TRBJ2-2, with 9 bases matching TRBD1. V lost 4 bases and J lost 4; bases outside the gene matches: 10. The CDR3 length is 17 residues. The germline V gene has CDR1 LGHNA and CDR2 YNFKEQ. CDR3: CASSLPGTGSGTGELFF. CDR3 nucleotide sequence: TGTGCCAGCAGCCTCCCTGGGACAGGGAGTGGCACCGGGGAGCTGTTTTTT.

CDR3: CASSTDRRDSPNGGYTF. Here the CDR3 DNA reads TGTGCCAGTAGTACCGACCGCCGGGACAGCCCCAATGGGGGCTACACCTTC. The chain employs TRBV19 and TRBJ1-2; 7 bases align to TRBD1. The CDR3 is 17 residues long. V lost 4 bases, J lost 8 bases, and 19 bases stayed unmatched. Germline V gene data show CDR1 as LNHDA and CDR2 as SQIVND (reference sequence).

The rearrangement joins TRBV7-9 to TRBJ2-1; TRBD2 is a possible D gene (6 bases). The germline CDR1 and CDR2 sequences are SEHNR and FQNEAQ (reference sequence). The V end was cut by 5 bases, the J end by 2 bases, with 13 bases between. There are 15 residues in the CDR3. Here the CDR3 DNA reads TGTGCCAGCAGCGGTCCCGGGACTCCCTACAATGAGCAGTTCTTC. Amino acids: CASSGPGTPYNEQFF.

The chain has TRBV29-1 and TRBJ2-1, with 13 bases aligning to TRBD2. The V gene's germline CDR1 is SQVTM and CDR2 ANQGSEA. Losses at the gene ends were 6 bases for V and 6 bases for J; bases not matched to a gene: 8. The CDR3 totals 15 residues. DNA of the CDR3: TGCAGCGTCCTAGGACTAGCGGGGGCCCCCAATGAGCAGTTCTTC. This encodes CSVLGLAGAPNEQFF.